This T cell receptor beta chain was recovered during a study of T cells after posttransplantation cyclophosphamide. Study conclusions and caveats: Tissue-infiltrating T cells from skin or gut overlapped little with blood T cells.

About this clone itself: Its antigen remains unidentified.

Germline V lookup: CDR1 SGHDN, CDR2 FVKESK. After removal of 1 base from V and 4 bases from J, the junction contained 4 bases not matched to a gene. This CDR3 spans 16 amino acids. The repertoire was sequenced with immunoSEQ multiplex PCR; TCRdb's copy has only in-frame clones and lacks some. Among tens of thousands of clones listed, approximately 90% were seen once. V is TRBV14 and J is TRBJ1-4; 9 positions match TRBD1. The sequence was collected from a woman aged 45-65 years in good health and a related stem cell transplant donor. The sample comprised PBMCs. The CDR3, as DNA: TGTGCCAGCAGCCAAGGCGGACAGGGGATTAATGAAAAACTGTTTTTT. This translates into CASSQGGQGINEKLFF.